This TCR beta chain was recovered during a study of cytomegalovirus exposure and HLA in healthy donors. Overall study context: Earlier findings included about 120 million unique TCR beta sequences obtained from about 179 million T cells. Study conclusions and caveats: Accurate prediction of HLA-A and HLA-B alleles (for most subjects) was reportedly achieved from TCR beta sequences. In vitro testing confirmed a few CMV-associated chains as specific for CMV antigens.

V gave up 4 bases and J gave up 8 bases, with 16 bases separating them. This CDR3 spans 14 amino acids. In germline, CDR1 is SGDLS, CDR2 YYNGEE. The study ran its PCR with 60 Vbeta and 13 Jbeta primers. Profiling relied on immunoSEQ multiplex PCR, and the TCRdb table lists in-frame clones only, not all of them. The sample includes approximately 210,000 clones, 81% of them seen just once. Concerning this clone itself: Its target is unknown.

The chain is built from TRBV9 and TRBJ2-1; weak D call: TRBD2 (6 bases). Sequencing was performed on PBMCs. This clonotype was sampled from a man in his late teens or twenties in good health and CMV-seronegative. The DNA of the CDR3 is TGTGCCAGCAGCCCCTGGGGGGAGGCTTATGAGCAGTTCTTC. This gives the protein CASSPWGEAYEQFF.